This entry lists 28 T cell receptor beta chains sequenced from one sample in a study of cytomegalovirus exposure and HLA in healthy donors. Primers: 60 Vbeta forward and 13 Jbeta reverse. Assay used: immunoSEQ multiplex PCR; TCRdb lists only in-frame clones, some missing. This sample has approximately 250,000 clones, with roughly 84% found just once. Source material: PBMCs. These receptors were obtained from a girl aged 2-10 years in good health and CMV-seronegative.

Turning to this clone: Its ends do not fully match the called genes, so a read error is possible. CDR3 in DNA: TGTTCCAGCAGCTCGGTCCGTTCGCTAACGGAGGTAGCTGAAGCTTTCTTT. It translates to CSSSSVRSLTEVAEAFF. The rearrangement joins TRBV7-9 to TRBJ1-1, with D unresolved. Germline V gene lookup returns CDR1 SEHNR and CDR2 FQNEAQ (reference sequence). This CDR3 is built from 17 residues. Drawing the rest from reference TRBV7-9 and TRBJ1-1, the complete variable domain is DTGVSQNPRHKITKRGQNVTFRCDPISEHNRLYWYRQTLGQGPEFLTYFQNEAQLEKSRLLSDRFSAERPKGSFSTLEIQRTEQGDSAMYLCSSSSVRSLTEVAEAFFGQGTRLTVV.

The V and J genes are TRBV2 and TRBJ1-1; 8 nucleotides match TRBD1. Per the germline V gene, CDR1 is SNHLY and CDR2 is FYNNEI. The length of the CDR3 is 13 residues. V lost 6 bases and J lost 6; bases outside the gene matches: 6. The CDR3 DNA reads as TGTGCCAGCAGGGACAGGGTCATGGCTGAAGCTTTCTTT. This sequence encodes CASRDRVMAEAFF.

This clone was seen a handful of times. The chain is built from TRBV5-4 and TRBJ2-7, with 9 bases fitting TRBD2. The CDR3 runs 13 residues. The germline V gene encodes CDR1 SGHNT and CDR2 YYREEE (reference sequence). V was clipped by 3 bases and J by 6 bases; unmatched bases: 4. Here the CDR3 DNA reads TGTGCCAGCAGCTGGCAAGCGGGGGGCGAGCAGTACTTC. It translates to CASSWQAGGEQYF.

CDR3 DNA: TGCGCCAGCAGGCAACACCTGGGGGGACAGGGGGTGAGCTCCTATAATTCACCCCTCCACTTT. Its protein is CASRQHLGGQGVSSYNSPLHF. This chain links TRBV5-1 with TRBJ1-6, with 11 bases that match TRBD1. V dropped 5 bases and J dropped 0; count of bases not matched to a gene: 16. The CDR3 is made up of 21 amino acids. Germline loops: CDR1 SGHRS, CDR2 YFSETQ.

This chain joins TRBV7-9 and TRBJ2-5, with 7 bases fitting TRBD1. This CDR3 region has 15 residues. Germline V gene lookup returns CDR1 SEHNR and CDR2 FQNEAQ (reference sequence). V dropped 3 bases and J dropped 5; count of bases not matched to a gene: 9. The CDR3 region has the DNA TGTGCCAGCAGCTTCGTTGGGGACAGTGGGGAGACCCAGTACTTC. Its translation: CASSFVGDSGETQYF.

The chain uses TRBV28 and TRBJ1-4; D is possibly TRBD1 (6 bases). The V gene's germline CDR1 is MDHEN and CDR2 SYDVKM. V dropped 5 bases and J dropped 8 bases, with 12 bases sitting between them. CDR3 length: 13 residues. The CDR3 region has the DNA TGTGCCAGCAGTCTCCCAGGGGTGGAAAAACTGTTTTTT. Protein sequence: CASSLPGVEKLFF. The whole variable domain, filled in from reference TRBV28 and TRBJ1-4, reads DVKVTQSSRYLVKRTGEKVFLECVQDMDHENMFWYRQDPGLGLRLIYFSYDVKMKEKGDIPEGYSVSREKKERFSLILESASTNQTSMYLCASSLPGVEKLFFGSGTQLSVL.

The chain has TRBV30 and TRBJ2-2, with TRBD2 as a possible D gene (6 bases). CDR1 and CDR2 from the germline V gene are GTSNPN and SVGIG (reference sequence). Trimming shortened V by 5 bases and J by 3 bases, and 13 bases separated the two germline ends. This CDR3 region has 14 residues. The CDR3 DNA follows: TGTGCCTGGCTGCCCGCGGGGCACACCGGGGAGCTGTTTTTT. Encoded protein: CAWLPAGHTGELFF. Complete variable domain (other parts from reference TRBV30 and TRBJ2-2): SQTIHQWPATLVQPVGSPLSLECTVEGTSNPNLYWYRQAAGRGLQLLFYSVGIGQISSEVPQNLSASRPQDRQFILSSKKLLLSDSGFYLCAWLPAGHTGELFFGEGSRLTVL.

CDR3 DNA: TGTGCCAGCAGCTTACGTATGGCGACTAGCGGGGCGCCCTACAATGAGCAGTTCTTC. Translating it yields CASSLRMATSGAPYNEQFF. This chain uses TRBV11-2 with TRBJ2-1, with 11 bases fitting TRBD2. The CDR3 length is 19 residues. Germline values: CDR1 SGHAT, CDR2 FQNNGV. After removal of 2 bases from V and 2 bases from J, the junction contained 11 bases not matched to a gene.

A note on this clone: The sample contains more than one DNA sequence encoding this CDR3. The gene calls are TRBV27 and TRBJ1-2; D is ambiguous. Trimming pared 0 bases from V and 4 bases from J, leaving 9 bases between. CDR3 length: 14 residues. Per germline, CDR1 MNHEY and CDR2 SMNVEV (reference sequence). The CDR3 region is CASSLSAGSYGYTF. Here the CDR3 DNA reads TGTGCCAGCAGTTTATCGGCCGGGTCCTATGGCTACACCTTC.

The genes are TRBV6-1 and TRBJ2-5, with TRBD1 matching 9 bases. V shed 7 bases and J 5 bases; nucleotides not matched to a gene: 8. This CDR3 contains 14 residues. From germline, CDR1 is MNHNS and CDR2 SASEGT. DNA of the CDR3: TGTGCCAGCACCCCAGGGGACAGGGAGGAGACCCAGTACTTC. It codes for CASTPGDREETQYF.

The V gene is TRBV7-9, the J gene TRBJ2-7; 9 nucleotides line up with TRBD2. V was pared by 5 bases and J by 2 bases, with 10 bases of the junction left unmatched. Germline lookup yields CDR1 SEHNR and CDR2 FQNEAQ (reference sequence). The CDR3 is 16 residues long. CDR3 in amino acids: CASSSQTSGPTYEQYF. The CDR3 DNA reads TGTGCCAGCAGCAGCCAGACTAGCGGACCGACCTACGAGCAGTACTTC.

This sequence joins TRBV11-3 and TRBJ1-1; TRBD1 matches 9 bases. With 5 bases clipped from V and 7 bases from J, the junction kept 14 bases outside the gene matches. The germline gives CDR1 SGHNT, CDR2 YENEEA. The length of the CDR3 is 16 residues. The CDR3 region is CASSQRTGALVSEAFF. CDR3 bases: TGTGCCAGCAGCCAACGGACAGGGGCGTTGGTTAGTGAAGCTTTCTTT.

The chain has TRBV30 and TRBJ2-1; 13 bases fit TRBD2. Germline assignment: CDR1 GTSNPN and CDR2 SVGIG (reference sequence). The CDR3 sequence is 13 residues long. The trim removed 8 bases at V and 8 bases at J, leaving 6 bases unmatched. CDR3 protein: CARRTSGSHEQFF. Here the CDR3 DNA reads TGTGCCCGGCGGACTAGCGGGAGTCATGAGCAGTTCTTC. Filled out from reference TRBV30 and TRBJ2-1, the complete variable domain reads SQTIHQWPATLVQPVGSPLSLECTVEGTSNPNLYWYRQAAGRGLQLLFYSVGIGQISSEVPQNLSASRPQDRQFILSSKKLLLSDSGFYLCARRTSGSHEQFFGPGTRLTVL.

The V and J genes are TRBV11-2 and TRBJ2-7; TRBD1 agrees at 11 bases. Germline CDR1 is SGHAT and CDR2 is FQNNGV. The trim removed 5 bases at V and 7 bases at J, leaving 10 bases unmatched. The CDR3 is 15 residues long. This CDR3 is CASSPGQGVLGEQYF. The CDR3 coding sequence is TGTGCCAGCAGCCCGGGACAGGGGGTTCTAGGGGAGCAGTACTTC.

The V and J genes are TRBV6-1 and TRBJ1-2, with a possible D match to TRBD1 (6 bases). V lost 3 bases, J lost 4 bases, and 21 bases lay in between. CDR3 length: 17 amino acids. Germline V gives CDR1 MNHNS, CDR2 SASEGT. CDR3 DNA sequence: TGTGCCAGCAGTGACCCGAGTGGGGGCAGGGCAGTCTATGGCTACACCTTC. Protein product: CASSDPSGGRAVYGYTF.

This clone has a single count. The rearrangement joins TRBV6-1 to TRBJ1-6; D uncertain. Germline V CDR1 and CDR2: MNHNS, SASEGT. V was shortened by 2 bases and J by 6 bases, with 8 bases between the two germline ends. This CDR3 region has 14 residues. The DNA of the CDR3 is TGTGCCAGCAGTGAAACCGGGATTAATTCACCCCTCCACTTT. Amino acid sequence: CASSETGINSPLHF.

This clone is a singleton in its sample. This rearrangement joins TRBV25-1 to TRBJ1-2, with D unresolved. CDR3 length: 14 amino acids. V lost 8 bases and J lost 4, with 17 bases in between. Per germline, CDR1 MGHDK and CDR2 SYGVNS. The CDR3 coding sequence is TGTGCCAGCGGAGAGGGCGCCTCGACCTATGGCTACACCTTC. Protein product: CASGEGASTYGYTF.

The chain joins TRBV19 to TRBJ1-4; TRBD1 agrees at 7 bases. The CDR3 loop spans 13 amino acids. The junction had 6 bases not matched to a gene; V was cut back by 7 bases and J by 7 bases. Looked up from germline, CDR1 is LNHDA and CDR2 is SQIVND (reference sequence). The CDR3 spells CASNGQAVEKLFF. The CDR3 nucleotides are TGTGCCAGTAACGGACAGGCAGTTGAAAAACTGTTTTTT.

The rearrangement links TRBV11-2 to TRBJ2-7, with 10 bases aligning to TRBD1. The length of the CDR3 is 16 residues. Germline CDR1 SGHAT, CDR2 FQNNGV. With 4 bases clipped from V and 5 bases from J, the junction kept 11 bases outside the gene matches. CDR3 bases: TGTGCCAGCAGCTCAGCCTTCGGGACAGGGGCCAACGAGCAGTACTTC. Encoded protein: CASSSAFGTGANEQYF.

J is TRBJ1-4 and V is TRBV14; D remains ambiguous. This CDR3 comprises 16 residues. Germline CDR1 reads SGHDN; CDR2 reads FVKESK. The V gene lost 5 bases and the J gene lost 6 bases, with 19 bases spanning the gap. CDR3 in amino acids: CASSARPFPRDEKLFF. For the CDR3, the DNA is TGTGCCAGCAGCGCAAGACCTTTCCCGAGGGATGAAAAACTGTTTTTT. The full variable domain, rest sourced from reference TRBV14 and TRBJ1-4, is EAGVTQFPSHSVIEKGQTVTLRCDPISGHDNLYWYRRVMGKEIKFLLHFVKESKQDESGMPNNRFLAERTGGTYSTLKVQPAELEDSGVYFCASSARPFPRDEKLFFGSGTQLSVL.

The chain is built from TRBV6-5 and TRBJ1-1; tentatively, D is TRBD1 (6 bases). Germline V gives CDR1 MNHEY, CDR2 SVGAGI. The CDR3 loop spans 14 amino acids. Trimming took 6 bases from V and 0 from J, leaving 11 bases between them. The CDR3 loop is CASRTDRLNTEAFF. In nucleotides, the CDR3 is TGTGCCAGCAGGACCGACAGGTTGAACACTGAAGCTTTCTTT.

This clone is a singleton in its sample. V is TRBV10-3 and J is TRBJ2-7, with a possible D match to TRBD1 (6 bases). This CDR3 is 16 amino acids long. Germline V gives CDR1 ENHRY, CDR2 SYGVKD. Trimming took 2 bases from V and 2 from J, leaving 16 bases between them. The chain's CDR3 is CAISEQNRVRTYEQYF. CDR3 coding DNA: TGTGCCATCAGTGAGCAAAACAGGGTTCGGACCTACGAGCAGTACTTC.

The chain couples TRBV7-9 to TRBJ1-3; the match to TRBD1 covers 9 bases. CDR1 SEHNR and CDR2 FQNEAQ come from the germline V gene (reference sequence). The CDR3 loop spans 18 amino acids. J was trimmed by 0 bases and V by 5 bases; bases with no gene match: 11. The CDR3 here is CASSPTPGQGSSGNTIYF. CDR3 nucleotides: TGTGCCAGCAGCCCTACGCCCGGACAGGGGAGCTCTGGAAACACCATATATTTT.

The rearrangement links TRBV7-6 to TRBJ1-1, with TRBD1 matching over 8 bases. Germline assignment: CDR1 SGHVS and CDR2 FNYEAQ. This CDR3 has 13 residues. The V gene end was trimmed by 5 bases and the J gene end by 4 bases; junction bases not matched to a gene: 3. The CDR3 sequence is CASSRTGGTEAFF. The CDR3 DNA follows: TGTGCCAGCAGCCGTACAGGGGGCACTGAAGCTTTCTTT.

V gene TRBV5-3 combines with J gene TRBJ1-4, with D possibly TRBD1 on 5 matching bases. Being an ORF, TRBV5-3 has a function that is uncertain. The CDR3 is 17 amino acids. V was pared by 2 bases and J by 4 bases, with 18 bases between. The CDR3: CARSFHGWGQGNEKLFF. The DNA for the CDR3 is TGTGCCAGAAGCTTTCACGGCTGGGGTCAGGGTAATGAAAAACTGTTTTTT.

The V gene is TRBV6-1, the J gene TRBJ1-6, with D tentatively TRBD1 (6 bases). CDR3 length: 15 amino acids. Trimming stripped 3 bases from V and 3 bases from J, with 9 bases between. CDR1 and CDR2 (germline): MNHNS, SASEGT. DNA of the CDR3: TGTGCCAGCAGTGACAGGGGCTTCTATAATTCACCCCTCCACTTT. Translated: CASSDRGFYNSPLHF.

The chain has TRBV5-6 and TRBJ2-7; TRBD2 might be the D (5 bases). Trimming took 4 bases from V and 3 from J, leaving 20 bases between them. Germline-derived CDR1 and CDR2 are SGHDT and YYEEEE. The CDR3 runs to 16 residues. This CDR3 is CASSRVPNSVGYEQYF. CDR3 DNA sequence: TGTGCCAGCAGCCGTGTCCCGAATAGCGTTGGCTACGAGCAGTACTTC.

The rearrangement joins TRBV11-2 to TRBJ2-5; 11 bases map to TRBD2. This CDR3 contains 16 residues. The V gene's germline CDR1 is SGHAT and CDR2 FQNNGV. The V segment lost 5 bases and the J segment 3 bases; nucleotides outside the gene matches: 8. The CDR3 loop is CASSIRTSGLKETQYF. In nucleotides, the CDR3 is TGTGCCAGCAGCATCCGGACTAGCGGGCTAAAAGAGACCCAGTACTTC.